This TCR beta chain is drawn from a study of Graves' ophthalmopathy and Graves' hyperthyroidism. Study findings and constraints: Ophthalmopathy progression was predicted by the model at 70.59% sensitivity and approximately 72% specificity.

Researchers took RNA transcripts and amplified TCR beta CDR3 regions from them. First-round RT-PCR employed HTBI primers, with a second-round multiplex PCR after it. TCRdb fed the multiplex PCR reads into MiXCR, producing one record per CDR3 protein. Of fewer than 650,000 distinct CDR3 sequences in the sample, roughly 20% were seen once. V was trimmed by 2 bases and J by 0 bases, leaving 11 bases between them. CDR1 MNHEY and CDR2 SVGAGI come from the germline V gene. The CDR3 has 15 amino acids. Recruitment covered hyperthyroidism patients aged 18 to 65 whose new diagnosis was of under 2 months' duration. From fresh peripheral blood, roughly 11 ml in volume, the PBMCs were obtained. This clonotype has more than one count but fewer than ten. What it binds is unknown.

The rearrangement links TRBV6-5 to TRBJ2-7; a possible D gene is TRBD1 (5 bases). The source of this sequence is a woman between 18 and 29 years old with stable Graves' hyperthyroidism. Some clones in this sample may be carry-over from other donors' samples. Sequences were obtained from peripheral blood. The CDR3 sequence: CASSYPDSLSYEQYF. In nucleotides, the CDR3 is TGTGCCAGCAGTTACCCCGACAGCCTCTCCTACGAGCAGTACTTC.